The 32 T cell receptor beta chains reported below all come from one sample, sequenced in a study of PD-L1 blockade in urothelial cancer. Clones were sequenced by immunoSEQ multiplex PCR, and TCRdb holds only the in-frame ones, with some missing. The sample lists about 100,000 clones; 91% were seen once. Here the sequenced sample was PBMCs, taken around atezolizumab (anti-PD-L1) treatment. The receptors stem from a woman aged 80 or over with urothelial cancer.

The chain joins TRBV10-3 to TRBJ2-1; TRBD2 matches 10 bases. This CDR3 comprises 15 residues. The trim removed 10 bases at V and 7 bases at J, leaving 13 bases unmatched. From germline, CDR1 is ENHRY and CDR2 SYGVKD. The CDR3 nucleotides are TGTGCCACAGAAGCGCTAGCGGGAGCTTGGAATGAGCAGTTCTTC. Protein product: CATEALAGAWNEQFF.

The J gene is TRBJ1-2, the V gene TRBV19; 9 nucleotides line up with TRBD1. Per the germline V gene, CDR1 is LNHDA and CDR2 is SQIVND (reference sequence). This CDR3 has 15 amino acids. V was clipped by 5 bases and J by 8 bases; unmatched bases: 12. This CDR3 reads CASSPETTGGWGYTF. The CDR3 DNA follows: TGTGCCAGTAGTCCCGAGACGACAGGGGGATGGGGCTACACCTTC.

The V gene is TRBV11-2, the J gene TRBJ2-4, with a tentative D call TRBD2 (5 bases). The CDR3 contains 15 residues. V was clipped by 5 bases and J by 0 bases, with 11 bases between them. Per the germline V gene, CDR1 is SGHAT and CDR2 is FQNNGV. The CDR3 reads CASSGSGLAKNIQYF. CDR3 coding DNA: TGTGCCAGCAGCGGCAGCGGCCTAGCCAAAAACATTCAGTACTTC.

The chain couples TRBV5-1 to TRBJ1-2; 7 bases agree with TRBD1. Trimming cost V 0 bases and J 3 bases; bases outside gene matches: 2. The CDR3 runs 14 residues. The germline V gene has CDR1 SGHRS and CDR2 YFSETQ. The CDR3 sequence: CASSLGTGYYGYTF. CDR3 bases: TGCGCCAGCAGCTTGGGGACAGGATACTATGGCTACACCTTC.

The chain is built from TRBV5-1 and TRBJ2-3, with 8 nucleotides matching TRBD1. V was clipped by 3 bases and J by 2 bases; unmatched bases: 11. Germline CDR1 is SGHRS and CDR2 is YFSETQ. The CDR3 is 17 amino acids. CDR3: CASSSNEGQGHTDTQYF. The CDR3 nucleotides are TGCGCCAGCAGCTCCAATGAAGGACAGGGACACACAGATACGCAGTATTTT.

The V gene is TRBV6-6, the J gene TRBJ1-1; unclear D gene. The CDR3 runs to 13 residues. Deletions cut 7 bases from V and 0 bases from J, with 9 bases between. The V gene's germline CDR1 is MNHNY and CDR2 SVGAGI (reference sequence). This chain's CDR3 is CASTTQMNTEAFF. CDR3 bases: TGTGCCAGCACAACACAAATGAACACTGAAGCTTTCTTT.

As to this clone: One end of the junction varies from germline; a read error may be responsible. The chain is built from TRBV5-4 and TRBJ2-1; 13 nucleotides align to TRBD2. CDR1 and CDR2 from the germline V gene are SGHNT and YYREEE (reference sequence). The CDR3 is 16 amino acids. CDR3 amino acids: CASSLGGLAGYNEQFF. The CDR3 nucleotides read TGTGCCAGCAGTTTGGGGGGACTAGCGGGATACAATGAGCAGTTCTTC.

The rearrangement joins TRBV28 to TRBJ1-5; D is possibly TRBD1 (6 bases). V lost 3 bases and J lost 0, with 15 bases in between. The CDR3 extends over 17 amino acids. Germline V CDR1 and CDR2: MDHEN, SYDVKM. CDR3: CASSLTGNSNSNQPQHF. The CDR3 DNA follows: TGTGCCAGCAGTTTGACAGGTAACTCGAATAGCAATCAGCCCCAGCATTTT.

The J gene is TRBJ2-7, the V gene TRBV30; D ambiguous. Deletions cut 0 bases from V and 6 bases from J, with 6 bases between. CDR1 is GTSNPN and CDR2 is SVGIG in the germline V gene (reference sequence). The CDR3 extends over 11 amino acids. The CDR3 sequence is CAWSVLLEQYF. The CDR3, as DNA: TGTGCCTGGAGTGTACTTCTCGAGCAGTACTTC.

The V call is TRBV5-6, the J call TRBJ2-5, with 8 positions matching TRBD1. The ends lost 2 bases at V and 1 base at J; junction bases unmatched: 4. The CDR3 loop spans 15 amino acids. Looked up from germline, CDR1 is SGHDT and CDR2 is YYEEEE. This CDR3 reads CASSFGTGRQETQYF. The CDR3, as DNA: TGTGCCAGCAGCTTTGGGACAGGACGCCAAGAGACCCAGTACTTC.

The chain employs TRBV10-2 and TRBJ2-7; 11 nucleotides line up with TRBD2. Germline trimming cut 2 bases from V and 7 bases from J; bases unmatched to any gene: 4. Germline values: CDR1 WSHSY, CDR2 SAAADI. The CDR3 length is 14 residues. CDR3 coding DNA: TGCGCCAGCAGTGAGGGTCTAGCGGGAGGAGAGCAGTACTTC. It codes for CASSEGLAGGEQYF.

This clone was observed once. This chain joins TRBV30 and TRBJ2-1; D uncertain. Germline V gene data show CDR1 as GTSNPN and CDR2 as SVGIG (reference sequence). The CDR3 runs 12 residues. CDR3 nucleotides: TGTGCGCTGCAGGCCCTCTACAATGAGCAGTTCTTC. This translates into CALQALYNEQFF.

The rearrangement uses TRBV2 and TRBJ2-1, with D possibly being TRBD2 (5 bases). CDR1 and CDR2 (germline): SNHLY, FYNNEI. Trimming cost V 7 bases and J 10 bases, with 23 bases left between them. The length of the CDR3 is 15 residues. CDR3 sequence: CASKEDLLFSWEQFF. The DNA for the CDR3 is TGTGCCAGCAAGGAGGACTTATTATTCTCGTGGGAGCAGTTCTTC.

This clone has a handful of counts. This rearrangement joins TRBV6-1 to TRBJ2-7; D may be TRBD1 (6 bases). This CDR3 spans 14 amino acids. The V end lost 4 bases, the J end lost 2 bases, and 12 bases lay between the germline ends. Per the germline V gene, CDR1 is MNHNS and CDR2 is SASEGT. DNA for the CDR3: TGTGCCAGCAGTGTCCCTTGGGACACCTACGAGCAGTACTTC. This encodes CASSVPWDTYEQYF.

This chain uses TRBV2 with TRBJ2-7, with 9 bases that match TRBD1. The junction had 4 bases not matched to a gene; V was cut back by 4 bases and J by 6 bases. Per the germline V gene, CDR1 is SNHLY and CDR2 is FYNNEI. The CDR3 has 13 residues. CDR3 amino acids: CASSGDRDGEQYF. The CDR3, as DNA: TGTGCCAGCAGTGGGGACAGGGATGGCGAGCAGTACTTC. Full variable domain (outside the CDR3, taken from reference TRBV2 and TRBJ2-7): EPEVTQTPSHQVTQMGQEVILRCVPISNHLYFYWYRQILGQKVEFLVSFYNNEISEKSEIFDDQFSVERPDGSNFTLKIRSTKLEDSAMYFCASSGDRDGEQYFGPGTRLTVT.

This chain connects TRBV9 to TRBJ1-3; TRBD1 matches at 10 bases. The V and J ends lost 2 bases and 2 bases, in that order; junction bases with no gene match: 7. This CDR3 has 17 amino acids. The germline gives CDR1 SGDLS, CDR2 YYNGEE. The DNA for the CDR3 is TGTGCCAGCAGCGTTTCCGGGACAGGGGTCACTGGAAACACCATATATTTT. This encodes CASSVSGTGVTGNTIYF.

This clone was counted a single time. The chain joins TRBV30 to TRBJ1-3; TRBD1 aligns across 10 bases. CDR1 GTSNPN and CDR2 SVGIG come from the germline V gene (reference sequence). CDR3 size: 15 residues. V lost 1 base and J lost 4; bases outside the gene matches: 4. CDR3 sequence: CAWSEGTGVGNTIYF. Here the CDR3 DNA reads TGTGCCTGGAGTGAAGGGACAGGGGTGGGAAACACCATATATTTT.

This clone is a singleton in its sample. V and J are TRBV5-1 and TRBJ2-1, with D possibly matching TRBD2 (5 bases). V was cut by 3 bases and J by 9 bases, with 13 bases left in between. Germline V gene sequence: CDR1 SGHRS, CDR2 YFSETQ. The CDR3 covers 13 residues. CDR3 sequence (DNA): TGCGCCAGCAGCTCGGCCGGACTTGGTGAGCAGTTCTTC. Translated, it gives CASSSAGLGEQFF.

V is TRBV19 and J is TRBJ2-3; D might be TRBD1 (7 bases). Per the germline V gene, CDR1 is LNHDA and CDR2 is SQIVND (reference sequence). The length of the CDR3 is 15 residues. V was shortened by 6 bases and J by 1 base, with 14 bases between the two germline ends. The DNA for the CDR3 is TGTGCCAGTAGCCAGGGGGGCTCTCGCACAGATACGCAGTATTTT. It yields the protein CASSQGGSRTDTQYF.

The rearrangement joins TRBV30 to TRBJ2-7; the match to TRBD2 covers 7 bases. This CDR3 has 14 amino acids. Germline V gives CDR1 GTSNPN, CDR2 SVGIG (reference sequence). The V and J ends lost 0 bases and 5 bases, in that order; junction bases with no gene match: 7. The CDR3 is CAWSVGGSFHEQYF. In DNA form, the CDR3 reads TGTGCCTGGAGTGTTGGCGGGAGTTTCCACGAGCAGTACTTC.

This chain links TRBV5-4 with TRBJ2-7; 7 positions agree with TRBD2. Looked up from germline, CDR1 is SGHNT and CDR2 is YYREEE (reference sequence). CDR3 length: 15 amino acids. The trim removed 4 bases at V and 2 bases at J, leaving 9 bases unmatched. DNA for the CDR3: TGTGCCAGCAGCGCGGGCGCGGGGGAAACCTACGAGCAGTACTTC. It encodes CASSAGAGETYEQYF.

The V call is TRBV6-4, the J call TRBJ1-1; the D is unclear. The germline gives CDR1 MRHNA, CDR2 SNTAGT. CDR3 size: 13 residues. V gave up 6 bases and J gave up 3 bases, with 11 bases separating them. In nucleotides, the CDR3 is TGTGCCAGCAGCGCGCGGTGGGACACTGAAGCTTTCTTT. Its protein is CASSARWDTEAFF.

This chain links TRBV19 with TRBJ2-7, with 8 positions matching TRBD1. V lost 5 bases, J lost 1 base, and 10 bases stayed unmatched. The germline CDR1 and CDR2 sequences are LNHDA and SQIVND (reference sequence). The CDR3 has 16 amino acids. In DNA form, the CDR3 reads TGTGCCAGTAGTCCGGACAGGGCTAAGGGTTCCTACGAGCAGTACTTC. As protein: CASSPDRAKGSYEQYF.

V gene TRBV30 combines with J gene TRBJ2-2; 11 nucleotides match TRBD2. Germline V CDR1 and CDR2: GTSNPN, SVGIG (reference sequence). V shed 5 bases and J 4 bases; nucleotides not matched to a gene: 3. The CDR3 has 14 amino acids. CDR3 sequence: CAWPLAGATGELFF. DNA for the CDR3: TGTGCCTGGCCACTAGCGGGAGCCACCGGGGAGCTGTTTTTT.

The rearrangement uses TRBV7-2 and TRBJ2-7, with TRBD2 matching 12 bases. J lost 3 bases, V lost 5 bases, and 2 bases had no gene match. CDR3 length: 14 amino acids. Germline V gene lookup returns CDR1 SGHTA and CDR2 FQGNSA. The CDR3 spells CASSTGLAGYEQYF. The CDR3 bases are TGTGCCAGCAGCACGGGACTAGCGGGCTACGAGCAGTACTTC.

CDR3 protein: CASSLGGRGEQFF. The CDR3, as DNA: TGTGCCAGCAGCTTGGGGGGTAGGGGAGAGCAGTTCTTC. The V call is TRBV5-4, the J call TRBJ2-1; a weak D match, TRBD1 (5 bases). The CDR3 is 13 amino acids. Trimming shortened V by 0 bases and J by 10 bases, and 11 bases separated the two germline ends. Germline V lookup: CDR1 SGHNT, CDR2 YYREEE (reference sequence).

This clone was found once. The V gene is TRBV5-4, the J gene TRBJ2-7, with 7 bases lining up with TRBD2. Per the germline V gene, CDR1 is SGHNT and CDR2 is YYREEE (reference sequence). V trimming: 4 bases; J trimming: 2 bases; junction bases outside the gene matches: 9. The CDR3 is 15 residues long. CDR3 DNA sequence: TGTGCCAGCAGCCCGGCGCTAGCGGACACCTACGAGCAGTACTTC. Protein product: CASSPALADTYEQYF.

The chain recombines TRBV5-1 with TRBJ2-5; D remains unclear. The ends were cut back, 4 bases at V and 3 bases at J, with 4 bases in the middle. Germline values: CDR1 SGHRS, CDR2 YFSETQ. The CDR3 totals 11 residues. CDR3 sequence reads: CASSREETQYF. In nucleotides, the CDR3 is TGCGCCAGCAGCCGGGAAGAGACCCAGTACTTC.

CDR3 residues: CASSTSGIQETQYF. CDR3 sequence (DNA): TGTGCCAGCAGTACTAGCGGAATCCAAGAGACCCAGTACTTC. The chain uses TRBV5-6 and TRBJ2-5; 8 bases match TRBD2. The CDR3 extends over 14 amino acids. Germline V gene data show CDR1 as SGHDT and CDR2 as YYEEEE. J gave up 1 base and V 5 bases, and 4 bases lay outside the gene matches. The entire variable domain, with the rest obtained from reference TRBV5-6 and TRBJ2-5, is as follows: DAGVTQSPTHLIKTRGQQVTLRCSPKSGHDTVSWYQQALGQGPQFIFQYYEEEERQRGNFPDRFSGHQFPNYSSELNVNALLLGDSALYLCASSTSGIQETQYFGPGTRLLVL.

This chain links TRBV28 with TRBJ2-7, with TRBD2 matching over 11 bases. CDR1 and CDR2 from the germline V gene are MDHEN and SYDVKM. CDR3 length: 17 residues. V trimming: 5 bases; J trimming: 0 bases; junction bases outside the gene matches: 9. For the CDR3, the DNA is TGTGCCAGCAGTCTAGCGGGAGGCGTAGTTAGCTCCTACGAGCAGTACTTC. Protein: CASSLAGGVVSSYEQYF.

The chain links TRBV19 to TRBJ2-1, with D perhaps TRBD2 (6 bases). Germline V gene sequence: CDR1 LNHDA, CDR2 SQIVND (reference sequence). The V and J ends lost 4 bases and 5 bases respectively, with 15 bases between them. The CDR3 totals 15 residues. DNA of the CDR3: TGTGCCAGTAGTAAGGGACTTAATTTGGACAATGAGCAGTTCTTC. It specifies CASSKGLNLDNEQFF.

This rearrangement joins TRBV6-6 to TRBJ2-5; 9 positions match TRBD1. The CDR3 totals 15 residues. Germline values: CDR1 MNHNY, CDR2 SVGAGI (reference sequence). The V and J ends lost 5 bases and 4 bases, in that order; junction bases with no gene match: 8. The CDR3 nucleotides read TGTGCCAGCAGTAAACAGGGGGCAACGGGAGAGACCCAGTACTTC. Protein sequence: CASSKQGATGETQYF.